This is a list of T cell receptor beta chains from one sample in a study of CD8+ T cells in alopecia areata. Profiled with immunoSEQ multiplex PCR; TCRdb holds only in-frame clones, not every one. The sample contains nearly 200,000 clones, roughly 50% of which appear only once. Here the sequenced sample was CD4+ T cells sorted from blood, taken at week 24, from a patient treated with tofacitinib. The receptor source for this set is a human donor with alopecia areata. CDR3s include the opening cysteine and the closing phenylalanine or tryptophan. Fields, in order: V gene, clone size, D gene, CDR3 length, J gene, CDR3 DNA, CDR3 protein. A D gene is named only where the DNA matches it firmly. Clone size is shown for a subset of rows, as once, few, many or a class of expanded clone.

>TRBV7-2|few|TRBD1|18|TRBJ1-2
TGTGCCAGCAGCTTATTCCTGACAGGGGGCGCGGTAAACTATGGCTACACCTTC
CASSLFLTGGAVNYGYTF
>TRBV7-2|few|-|16|TRBJ2-3
TGTGCCAGCAGCTTAAGCTTTGGCGGGAGCACAGATACGCAGTATTTT
CASSLSFGGSTDTQYF
>TRBV27|-|TRBD1|17|TRBJ1-2
TGTGCCAGCAGTATTCGACAGGGAGGGGGTATAGTCTATGGCTACACCTTC
CASSIRQGGGIVYGYTF
>TRBV2|-|-|14|TRBJ2-1
TGTGCCAGCAGGAAAATGGACCGAAACAATGAGCAGTTCTTC
CASRKMDRNNEQFF
>TRBV5-4|-|-|14|TRBJ2-3
TGTGCCAGCAGCTTGTCCCAAATGACAGATACGCAGTATTTT
CASSLSQMTDTQYF
>TRBV5-1|few|-|15|TRBJ2-2
TGCGCCAGCAGCTTGAGGCAGGGGAGTCACGGGGAGCTGTTTTTT
CASSLRQGSHGELFF
>TRBV15|-|TRBD1|15|TRBJ1-5
TGTGCCACCAGCAGAGATAGTGGACAGGGTCAGCCCCAGCATTTT
CATSRDSGQGQPQHF
>TRBV9|-|TRBD2|16|TRBJ2-5
TGTGCCAGCAGTCCCGGACTAGCGGGTTTCCAAGAGACCCAGTACTTC
CASSPGLAGFQETQYF
>TRBV11-2|few|TRBD1|12|TRBJ2-1
TGTGCCAGCAGCTTAGATGCCACAGGGGGGTTCTTC
CASSLDATGGFF
>TRBV6-5|-|-|14|TRBJ2-1
TGTGCCAGCCACCGCGCCGGGCCCCTAGATGAGCAGTTCTTC
CASHRAGPLDEQFF
>TRBV5-1|-|-|13|TRBJ2-7
TGCGCCAGCAGCTTGGAATATACGGGCGAGCAGTACTTC
CASSLEYTGEQYF
>TRBV5-8|-|-|15|TRBJ2-7
TGTGCCAGCAGCTTAATTGGGACTCACTCCTACGAGCAGTACTTC
CASSLIGTHSYEQYF
>TRBV27|once|-|13|TRBJ1-2
TGTGCCAGCAGTCCCGACCTAGACTATGGCTACACCTTC
CASSPDLDYGYTF
>TRBV9|-|-|14|TRBJ1-1
TGTGCCAGCAGCGTAGGGGGGCGGAACACTGAAGCTTTCTTT
CASSVGGRNTEAFF
>TRBV27|-|-|15|TRBJ2-6
TGTGCCAGCAGTTTACTCTGGACTGGGGCCAACGTCCTGACTTTC
CASSLLWTGANVLTF
>TRBV11-2|-|-|12|TRBJ1-2
TGTGCCAGCAGCCCTGGGCCCTATGGCTACACCTTC
CASSPGPYGYTF
>TRBV18|once|-|16|TRBJ1-5
TGTGCCAGCTCACGGGCAGGGACTACTGGCAATCAGCCCCAGCATTTT
CASSRAGTTGNQPQHF
>TRBV7-9|-|-|13|TRBJ1-2
TGTGCCAGCAGCTTAGATGGCAGGCTTGGGCTCGGCTTC
CASSLDGRLGLGF
>TRBV9|-|-|18|TRBJ2-4
TGTGCCAGCAGCGTAGAAGAGGGAGGAGGACAGATAAAAAACATTCAGTACTTC
CASSVEEGGGQIKNIQYF
>TRBV5-1|-|-|12|TRBJ1-2
TGCGCCAGCAGCCAGGGAGGATCCGGCTACACCTTC
CASSQGGSGYTF
>TRBV29-1|few|-|12|TRBJ1-4
TGCAGCGTTCGAATAGGGAATGAAAAACTGTTTTTT
CSVRIGNEKLFF
>TRBV29-1|few|TRBD1|12|TRBJ1-2
TGCAGCGTTGTTCCGGGACAGAAAATTTACACCTTC
CSVVPGQKIYTF